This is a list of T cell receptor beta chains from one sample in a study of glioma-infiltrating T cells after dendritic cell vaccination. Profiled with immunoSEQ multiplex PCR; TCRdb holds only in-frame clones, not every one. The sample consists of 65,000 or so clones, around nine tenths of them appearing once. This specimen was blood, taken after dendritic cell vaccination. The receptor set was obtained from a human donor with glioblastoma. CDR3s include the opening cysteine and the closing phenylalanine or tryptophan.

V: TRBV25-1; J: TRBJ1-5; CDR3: CASSGYGQGRQPQHF
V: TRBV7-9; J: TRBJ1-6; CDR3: CASSLSVGATGNSPLHF
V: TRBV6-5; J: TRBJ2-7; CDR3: CASSYGTGVGEQYF
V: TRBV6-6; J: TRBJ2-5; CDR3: CASSYSNREETQYF
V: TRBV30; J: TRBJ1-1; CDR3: CAWSVPGGLLAAFF
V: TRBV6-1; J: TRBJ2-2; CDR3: CASSESLNTGELFF
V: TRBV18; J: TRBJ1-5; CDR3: CASSPSLPSGNQPQHF
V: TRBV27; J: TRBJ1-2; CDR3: CTRGGETGTANYGYTF
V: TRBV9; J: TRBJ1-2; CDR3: CASSPRAGEGYTF
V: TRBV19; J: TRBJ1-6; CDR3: CASSYTASTGGADSPLHF
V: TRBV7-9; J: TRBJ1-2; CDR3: CASSTPGTTAGYTF
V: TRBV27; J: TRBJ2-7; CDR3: CASSFRTSGAYEQYF
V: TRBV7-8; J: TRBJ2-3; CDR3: CASSLGQGDTQYF